The source of this TCR beta chain is a study of shared clonotypes between healthy human individuals. Findings of the study overall: Across subsets, estimated richness was generally greater for naive than for memory populations.

From germline, CDR1 is SGHVS and CDR2 FQNEAQ. CDR3 size: 14 residues. V was cut by 5 bases and J by 1 base, with 12 bases left in between. Naive CD8 cells, CD45RO-negative and positively selected for CCR7, excluded terminally differentiated effector memory CD45RA+ cells. The material for each subset, its genomic DNA, was split evenly across several immunoSEQ plates. Assay used: immunoSEQ multiplex PCR; TCRdb lists only in-frame clones, some missing. This sample has more than 500,000 clones, with 85% to 95% found just once. About this clone: The antigen is unknown.

This TCR derives from a woman aged 25 to 39 in good health. The sample comprised naive CD8+ T cells sorted from blood. The genes are TRBV7-8 and TRBJ2-7, with D possibly being TRBD2 (6 bases). For the CDR3, the DNA is TGTGCCAGCAGCATAGGAGGAGGGTCCTACGAGCAGTACTTC. Encoded protein: CASSIGGGSYEQYF.